This T cell receptor beta chain was sequenced in a study of cytomegalovirus exposure and HLA in healthy donors. The study's findings and limits: Overall, approximately 150 TCR beta chains were annotated as cytomegalovirus-associated. Compared with the approximately 680-donor mean, an Asian-associated ancestry cluster reportedly had fewer N-insertions, according to a later analysis.

As for the donors, each was a healthy bone marrow donor. The PCR employed 60 Vbeta primers together with 13 Jbeta primers. The method was immunoSEQ multiplex PCR; TCRdb's version includes in-frame clones alone and lacks a portion of them. Seen here are roughly 160,000 clones, roughly 80% observed once, and the top ten hold 2% to 2.5%. Turning to this clone: Its antigen remains unknown.

The CDR3 covers 14 residues. V lost 4 bases to trimming and J lost 1 base; unmatched junction nucleotides: 3. Per the germline V gene, CDR1 is SGHDT and CDR2 is YYEEEE. The sequence was obtained from a male donor in good health and CMV-seronegative. The chain links TRBV5-6 to TRBJ2-3, with 7 nucleotides matching TRBD1. Sequenced input: PBMCs. DNA of the CDR3: TGTGCCAGCAGCCCAGGGGGACGCACAGATACGCAGTATTTT. Protein: CASSPGGRTDTQYF.